This TCR gamma chain was found in a study of Vδ1+ human thymocytes. Germline V gene lookup returns CDR1 GITISATS and CDR2 ISYDGTV (reference sequence). The CDR3 is 15 amino acids. The ends lost 1 base at V and 0 bases at J; junction bases unmatched: 6. Regarding this clone: As yet, its antigen is unknown.

Study-wide points: In the thymus, TRG and TRD repertoires looked highly polyclonal with Gaussian CDR3 lengths.

The template was reverse-transcribed extracted RNA. Pooled V-gene forward primers with one constant-region reverse primer generated the CDR3 amplicons by multiplex PCR. TCRdb reanalysed the multiplex PCR reads via CATT. Of roughly 30,000 gamma-chain clones in the sample, 20% were seen once. The sequenced sample consisted of Vdelta1+ gamma-delta thymocytes from the thymus. Subset defined: FACS-sorted CD3+ TCRalphabeta- TCRVdelta1+ TCRVdelta2- thymocytes. The sequence was collected from a boy in the first two years of life who had congenital heart surgery. This chain connects TRGV9 to TRGJ1 or TRGJ2. The CDR3 DNA reads as TGTGCCTTGTGGGAGGTAGTAAGGAATTATTATAAGAAACTCTTT. Amino acid sequence: CALWEVVRNYYKKLF.